Each of the 29 T cell receptor beta chains below was sequenced from the same sample in a study of blood T cell repertoires in COVID-19. Clones were sequenced by immunoSEQ multiplex PCR, and TCRdb holds only the in-frame ones, with some missing. The sample yields tens of thousands of clones, about 90% seen once. The sequenced sample was peripheral blood. The source is a woman of 80 years or more with active or convalescent COVID-19.

This chain uses TRBV6-2 or TRBV6-3 with TRBJ2-6; D is perhaps TRBD2 (6 bases). The V gene's germline CDR1 is MNHEY and CDR2 SVGEGT. V lost 3 bases and J lost 3, with 15 bases in between. The CDR3 length is 17 residues. CDR3 coding DNA: TGTGCCAGCAGTTATTCCGGAGGGTCCGGTGGGGCCAACGTCCTGACTTTC. This encodes CASSYSGGSGGANVLTF.

Details on this clone: One end of the junction varies from germline; a read error may be responsible. This chain joins TRBV15 and TRBJ1-1, with D unresolved. In germline, CDR1 is LNHNV, CDR2 YYDKDF (reference sequence). The CDR3 sequence is 15 residues long. The CDR3 sequence: CATSRDGLTTAEAFF. The CDR3 DNA sequence: TGTGCCACCAGCCGAGATGGACTGACAACCGCTGAAGCTTTCTTT.

This chain uses TRBV28 with TRBJ1-4, with D perhaps TRBD1 (5 bases). CDR3 length: 16 residues. V shed 6 bases and J shed 7 bases, with 21 bases lying between them. CDR1 and CDR2 from the germline V gene are MDHEN and SYDVKM. In nucleotides, the CDR3 is TGTGCCAGCAGGGAGAGCGGGGGAAGGAGGAGTGAAAAACTGTTTTTT. It codes for CASRESGGRRSEKLFF.

The chain employs TRBV5-1 and TRBJ2-1, with 11 bases that match TRBD2. The junction had 1 base not matched to a gene; V was cut back by 0 bases and J by 5 bases. Germline V gives CDR1 SGHRS, CDR2 YFSETQ. The CDR3 sequence is 15 residues long. In DNA, the CDR3 is TGCGCCAGCAGCTTGGGACTAGCGGGAAACAATGAGCAGTTCTTC. Translating it yields CASSLGLAGNNEQFF.

V usage is TRBV11-2 and J usage is TRBJ2-2; 11 nucleotides agree with TRBD2. CDR3 length equals 17 residues. After removal of 5 bases from V and 6 bases from J, the junction contained 11 bases not matched to a gene. CDR1 and CDR2 from the germline V gene are SGHAT and FQNNGV. The chain's CDR3 is CASSKTYALAGAGELFF. The CDR3 DNA reads as TGTGCCAGCAGCAAAACTTATGCACTAGCGGGAGCCGGGGAGCTGTTTTTT.

The chain recombines TRBV28 with TRBJ1-4; 9 bases match TRBD1. The germline gives CDR1 MDHEN, CDR2 SYDVKM. The J segment lost 8 bases and the V segment lost 6 bases, leaving 7 bases of the junction unmatched. This CDR3 has 14 amino acids. This CDR3 reads CASSLQGASEKLFF. The CDR3 nucleotides are TGTGCCAGCAGCTTACAGGGGGCGTCGGAAAAACTGTTTTTT. The full variable domain, with the rest looked up from reference TRBV28 and TRBJ1-4, is DVKVTQSSRYLVKRTGEKVFLECVQDMDHENMFWYRQDPGLGLRLIYFSYDVKMKEKGDIPEGYSVSREKKERFSLILESASTNQTSMYLCASSLQGASEKLFFGSGTQLSVL.

The chain recombines TRBV6-5 with TRBJ1-2; TRBD1 agrees at 8 bases. Germline CDR1 reads MNHEY; CDR2 reads SVGAGI. V dropped 2 bases and J dropped 5; count of bases not matched to a gene: 7. The CDR3 has 15 residues. CDR3 amino acids: CASSYVGTGLYGYTF. CDR3 bases: TGTGCCAGCAGTTACGTAGGGACAGGCCTTTATGGCTACACCTTC.

V gene TRBV5-1 combines with J gene TRBJ1-1; TRBD1 agrees at 7 bases. Trimming at V came to 4 bases and at J to 7 bases, leaving 13 bases not matched to a gene. The CDR3 has 15 amino acids. Germline CDR1 is SGHRS and CDR2 is YFSETQ. The CDR3 DNA sequence: TGCGCCAGCAGCCGCGGACAGGCCGGACCAAATGAAGCTTTCTTT. Amino acids: CASSRGQAGPNEAFF.

The V call is TRBV7-9, the J call TRBJ1-1; tentatively, D is TRBD1 (5 bases). V was cut by 8 bases and J by 4 bases, with 14 bases left in between. The CDR3 covers 13 residues. The germline CDR1 and CDR2 sequences are SEHNR and FQNEAQ (reference sequence). CDR3 bases: TGTGCCAGCCTAACCGGGGGGATCACTGAAGCTTTCTTT. Translation: CASLTGGITEAFF.

V is TRBV29-1 and J is TRBJ1-2, with D maybe TRBD1 (5 bases). The CDR3 extends over 15 amino acids. With 7 bases removed from V and 7 bases from J, the gap between germline ends came to 25 bases. Germline CDR1 is SQVTM and CDR2 is ANQGSEA. This CDR3 is CSAGAGARMDSGYTF. DNA for the CDR3: TGCAGCGCAGGTGCTGGGGCGAGGATGGATAGTGGCTACACCTTC.

The chain couples TRBV6-2 or TRBV6-3 to TRBJ2-3; D perhaps matches TRBD2 (6 bases). The CDR3 sequence is 15 residues long. Germline CDR1 reads MNHEY; CDR2 reads SVGEGT. The V and J ends lost 3 bases and 4 bases respectively, with 14 bases between them. The CDR3 loop is CASSYPGVSSDTQYF. The CDR3 coding sequence is TGTGCCAGCAGTTATCCGGGAGTGAGTTCAGATACGCAGTATTTT.

The CDR3 loop is CASSPSPGLGQTEQYF. In nucleotides, the CDR3 is TGTGCCAGCAGTCCTAGTCCGGGACTAGGTCAAACCGAGCAGTACTTC. V gene TRBV9 combines with J gene TRBJ2-7; 8 bases fit TRBD2. The germline V gene has CDR1 SGDLS and CDR2 YYNGEE. The CDR3 runs to 16 residues. The J segment lost 6 bases and the V segment lost 5 bases, leaving 16 bases of the junction unmatched.

The chain links TRBV20-1 to TRBJ2-7; TRBD2 matches 7 bases. The germline gives CDR1 DFQATT, CDR2 SNEGSKA (reference sequence). V shed 3 bases, J shed 2 bases, and the junction held 10 bases outside the gene matches. The CDR3 has 15 amino acids. CDR3 coding DNA: TGCAGTGCTAGTAGTCCAGCGGGAATTACCTACGAGCAGTACTTC. It codes for CSASSPAGITYEQYF.

This chain links TRBV2 with TRBJ1-5; unclear D gene. V dropped 3 bases and J dropped 9 bases, with 9 bases sitting between them. The CDR3 runs to 12 residues. Germline values: CDR1 SNHLY, CDR2 FYNNEI. In DNA, the CDR3 is TGTGCCAGCAGTGACGGGGATCCGCCCCAGCATTTT. Protein: CASSDGDPPQHF.

This clone was detected only once. The rearrangement uses TRBV28 and TRBJ1-2; no definite D call. The CDR3 sequence is 12 residues long. The germline CDR1 and CDR2 sequences are MDHEN and SYDVKM. V was shortened by 3 bases and J by 8 bases, with 10 bases between the two germline ends. The CDR3, as DNA: TGTGCCAGCAGTTTGGAGGCAGGAGGCTACACCTTC. This codes for CASSLEAGGYTF.

The chain employs TRBV5-4 and TRBJ2-1, with D possibly TRBD2 on 5 matching bases. The V and J ends lost 4 bases and 9 bases respectively, with 11 bases between them. Looked up from germline, CDR1 is SGHNT and CDR2 is YYREEE (reference sequence). The CDR3 runs to 12 residues. CDR3 bases: TGTGCCAGCAGCGCAGGCGAGGGTGAGCAGTTCTTC. Its translation: CASSAGEGEQFF. Drawing the rest from reference TRBV5-4 and TRBJ2-1, the complete variable domain is ETGVTQSPTHLIKTRGQQVTLRCSSQSGHNTVSWYQQALGQGPQFIFQYYREEENGRGNFPPRFSGLQFPNYSSELNVNALELDDSALYLCASSAGEGEQFFGPGTRLTVL.

This chain uses TRBV6-5 with TRBJ2-5; 9 positions match TRBD1. Trimming cost V 6 bases and J 4 bases; bases outside gene matches: 9. Germline CDR1 MNHEY, CDR2 SVGAGI. This CDR3 has 15 residues. Here the CDR3 reads CASRHRDRVGETQYF. For the CDR3, the DNA is TGTGCCAGCAGGCATCGGGACAGGGTTGGAGAGACCCAGTACTTC.

The chain joins TRBV5-4 to TRBJ2-2; D gene uncertain. CDR3 size: 15 residues. Germline-derived CDR1 and CDR2 are SGHNT and YYREEE (reference sequence). V was cut by 1 base and J by 0 bases, with 7 bases left in between. This CDR3 is CASSLKTTNTGELFF. Written as DNA, the CDR3 is TGTGCCAGCAGCTTGAAGACAACGAACACCGGGGAGCTGTTTTTT.

The J gene is TRBJ2-1, the V gene TRBV27; 9 bases fit TRBD1. The CDR3 runs to 15 residues. V was clipped by 5 bases and J by 4 bases; unmatched bases: 6. Per germline, CDR1 MNHEY and CDR2 SMNVEV (reference sequence). The CDR3 loop is CASSPGTGTYNEQFF. CDR3 bases: TGTGCCAGCAGTCCCGGGACAGGGACTTACAATGAGCAGTTCTTC.

This chain's CDR3 is CASSLGRQGGNQPQHF. The CDR3 DNA reads as TGTGCCAGCAGTTTAGGTAGGCAGGGTGGCAATCAGCCCCAGCATTTT. The chain recombines TRBV28 with TRBJ1-5; possible D gene TRBD1, 5 bases. CDR1 is MDHEN and CDR2 is SYDVKM in the germline V gene. The CDR3 has 16 amino acids. The V end was cut by 2 bases, the J end by 2 bases, with 13 bases between.

The chain is built from TRBV19 and TRBJ2-3; perhaps TRBD1 as D (5 bases). The CDR3 is made up of 16 amino acids. V was clipped by 1 base and J by 3 bases, with 14 bases between them. Germline values: CDR1 LNHDA, CDR2 SQIVND (reference sequence). The CDR3 region has the DNA TGTGCCAGTAGTATAGTGCGCAGGGCTAGGACAGATACGCAGTATTTT. Amino acids: CASSIVRRARTDTQYF.

This chain uses TRBV14 with TRBJ1-2; TRBD1 aligns across 9 bases. In germline, CDR1 is SGHDN, CDR2 FVKESK. With 1 base clipped from V and 6 bases from J, the junction kept 3 bases outside the gene matches. The CDR3 runs to 14 residues. Here the CDR3 DNA reads TGTGCCAGCAGCCAAGTAACAGGGGGCGATGGCTACACCTTC. The encoded protein is CASSQVTGGDGYTF.

The chain combines TRBV28 with TRBJ1-1; D not certain. The CDR3 consists of 13 residues. V was trimmed by 3 bases and J by 8 bases, leaving 13 bases between them. CDR1 MDHEN and CDR2 SYDVKM come from the germline V gene. CDR3 sequence reads: CASSLRMINEAFF. CDR3 bases: TGTGCCAGCAGTTTGAGGATGATTAACGAAGCTTTCTTT.

The chain carries TRBV5-1 and TRBJ2-1; TRBD1 is a possible D gene (5 bases). Looked up from germline, CDR1 is SGHRS and CDR2 is YFSETQ. The CDR3 sequence is 13 residues long. Trimming removed 5 bases at V and 4 bases at J, with 10 bases between. CDR3 sequence reads: CASRDGHYNEQFF. The CDR3 DNA sequence: TGCGCCAGCAGAGACGGACATTACAATGAGCAGTTCTTC.

This rearrangement joins TRBV9 to TRBJ1-4, with D unclear. From germline, CDR1 is SGDLS and CDR2 YYNGEE. The CDR3 is made up of 15 amino acids. Trimming left V 0 bases short and J 4 bases short, with 10 bases between. This CDR3 reads CASSVDPLSNEKLFF. CDR3 DNA sequence: TGTGCCAGCAGCGTAGATCCGCTAAGTAATGAAAAACTGTTTTTT.

The rearrangement links TRBV5-1 to TRBJ2-3, with D possibly TRBD1 on 5 matching bases. V gave up 0 bases and J gave up 2 bases, with 25 bases separating them. The germline V gene has CDR1 SGHRS and CDR2 YFSETQ. This CDR3 region has 20 residues. The CDR3 DNA reads TGCGCCAGCAGCTTGGTGAAAGGGGCGGAACTTTGGGGTAACACAGATACGCAGTATTTT. This encodes CASSLVKGAELWGNTDTQYF.

Regarding this clone: Other DNA sequences from this sample encode an identical CDR3 as well. The V and J genes are TRBV19 and TRBJ1-5, with D unresolved. This CDR3 has 14 amino acids. The V gene's germline CDR1 is LNHDA and CDR2 SQIVND (reference sequence). Trimming left V 1 base short and J 1 base short, with 5 bases between. CDR3 DNA sequence: TGTGCCAGTAGTATAGGGCCGAGCAATCAGCCCCAGCATTTT. Protein: CASSIGPSNQPQHF.

The chain links TRBV7-2 to TRBJ1-6, with 7 bases that match TRBD1. Germline CDR1 and CDR2: SGHTA and FQGNSA. The CDR3 totals 15 residues. With V trimmed by 1 base and J by 9 bases, 6 bases remained unmatched. The CDR3 loop is CASSLGGQWGSPLHF. For the CDR3, the DNA is TGTGCCAGCAGCTTAGGGGGACAGTGGGGTTCACCCCTCCACTTT.

The rearrangement joins TRBV24-1 to TRBJ1-1; D perhaps matches TRBD1 (6 bases). Per the germline V gene, CDR1 is KGHDR and CDR2 is SFDVKD. This CDR3 is 13 amino acids long. Trimming shortened V by 7 bases and J by 8 bases, and 16 bases separated the two germline ends. This CDR3 is CATSPGWGQEAFF. In DNA form, the CDR3 reads TGTGCCACCAGCCCGGGTTGGGGGCAAGAAGCTTTCTTT.